This passage covers 5 T cell receptor beta chains from one sample sequenced in a study of T cell clonotyping in hematopoietic cell transplantation. Measured with immunoSEQ multiplex PCR; TCRdb has only the in-frame clones, and not every one. The sample carries approximately 25,000 clones, 95% recorded once. Sequenced material: peripheral blood mononuclear cells. All receptors derive from a man aged 50-60 years in good health. Some clones in this sample may be carry-over from other donors' samples.

The chain combines TRBV6-5 with TRBJ1-5, with 9 bases fitting TRBD1. CDR3 length: 16 amino acids. Germline assignment: CDR1 MNHEY and CDR2 SVGAGI. The V segment lost 4 bases and the J segment 2 bases; nucleotides outside the gene matches: 6. The CDR3 DNA sequence: TGTGCCAGCAGTTCCCGGACAGGGGTGGGCAATCAGCCCCAGCATTTT. Protein: CASSSRTGVGNQPQHF.

The chain carries TRBV11-3 and TRBJ2-7; tentatively, D is TRBD1 (7 bases). V lost 5 bases and J lost 2, with 10 bases in between. Per germline, CDR1 SGHNT and CDR2 YENEEA. There are 13 residues in the CDR3. The CDR3: CASSAGQTYEQYF. The CDR3 DNA follows: TGTGCCAGCAGCGCGGGACAGACCTACGAGCAGTACTTC. The variable domain in full, completed from reference TRBV11-3 and TRBJ2-7, reads EAGVVQSPRYKIIEKKQPVAFWCNPISGHNTLYWYLQNLGQGPELLIRYENEEAVDDSQLPKDRFSAERLKGVDSTLKIQPAELGDSAVYLCASSAGQTYEQYFGPGTRLTVT.

This chain connects TRBV29-1 to TRBJ2-3; D is ambiguous. This CDR3 region has 12 residues. V was cut by 3 bases and J by 0 bases, with 4 bases left in between. The germline V gene has CDR1 SQVTM and CDR2 ANQGSEA. The CDR3 loop is CSVDESTDTQYF. In nucleotides, the CDR3 is TGCAGCGTTGATGAAAGCACAGATACGCAGTATTTT.

The chain joins TRBV4-2 to TRBJ1-6, with TRBD1 as a possible D gene (6 bases). Trimming pared 6 bases from V and 7 bases from J, leaving 13 bases between. The CDR3 has 14 residues. From germline, CDR1 is LGHNA and CDR2 YNFKEQ. In nucleotides, the CDR3 is TGTGCCAGCAGTATCGAAAGGGGGAATTCACCCCTCCACTTT. It yields the protein CASSIERGNSPLHF.

This chain joins TRBV6-5 and TRBJ2-5; possibly TRBD2 for D (6 bases). CDR3 length equals 14 residues. The V end was cut by 2 bases, the J end by 5 bases, with 12 bases between. Germline CDR1 and CDR2: MNHEY and SVGAGI. Written as DNA, the CDR3 is TGTGCCAGCAGTTACAAGGCTCGGGGGGAGACCCAGTACTTC. Translation: CASSYKARGETQYF.